Presented here are 3 T cell receptor beta chains from one specimen sequenced in a study of CXCR3-negative and CXCR3-positive naive CD8 T cells. The method, 5' RACE with UMI labels, was used to prepare the TRB cDNA libraries. TCRdb re-called the 5' RACE reads; one entry per CDR3 protein, DNA not given. Recorded for this sample: about 26,000 distinct CDR3 sequences. The sequenced sample was naive CXCR3- CD8+ T cells from blood. Indicated subset: CD45RO-CCR7+CD27+CD95- naive CD8+ T cells lacking CXCR3 (TNR3-). These receptors were obtained from a human donor in good health. Some clones in this sample may be carry-over from other donors' samples.

The genes are TRBV7-9 and TRBJ2-1; there is no DNA to check the TCRdb D call of TRBD2. CDR1 SEHNR and CDR2 FQNEAQ come from the germline V gene (reference sequence). CDR3 length equals 18 residues. The CDR3: CASSLAFLAGGSYNEQFF.

The rearrangement uses TRBV6-2 or TRBV6-3 and TRBJ2-5; the D gene TCRdb calls, TRBD2, cannot be checked with no DNA. The CDR3 is made up of 13 amino acids. Germline values: CDR1 MNHEY, CDR2 SVGEGT. The CDR3 here is CASTAGGRETQYF.

This rearrangement joins TRBV7-6 to TRBJ2-1; the TCRdb call, TRBD1, lacks DNA for checking. Germline V gene data show CDR1 as SGHVS and CDR2 as FNYEAQ. CDR3 length equals 13 residues. The CDR3 region is CASSSRTYNEQFF.